This T cell receptor beta chain is from a study of T cell responses to AZD1222 COVID-19 vaccine. Study-level findings and limits: Donors, mostly white British, included more females; clonal diversity was possibly underestimated. At baseline, seropositivity was found in only a handful of AZD1222 recipients.

The protocol was immunoSEQ multiplex PCR, while the TCRdb copy is restricted to in-frame clones and leaves out a portion. The repertoire holds tens of thousands of clones, with roughly nine tenths as singletons. Concerning this clone itself: What it binds is not known.

CDR3 size: 16 residues. Germline V gives CDR1 MNHEY, CDR2 SMNVEV (reference sequence). V was shortened by 6 bases and J by 1 base, with 16 bases between the two germline ends. The source is an adult in good health. This chain uses TRBV27 with TRBJ1-5; TRBD1 might be the D (6 bases). The source was peripheral blood, collected on day 0 of AZD1222 vaccination. The CDR3 loop is CASRPWGGVSNQPQHF. The DNA of the CDR3 is TGTGCCAGCAGACCCTGGGGGGGCGTGAGCAATCAGCCCCAGCATTTT.